This T cell receptor (beta chain) was identified during a study of OX40 agonist ivuxolimab in advanced cancers. About the study as a whole: Ivuxolimab, which targeted the costimulatory receptor OX40 (CD134), was an agonistic, fully human IgG2 monoclonal antibody. Intravenous ivuxolimab was administered to patients every 2 weeks at six dose levels: 0.01, 0.1, 0.3, 1.5, 3 and 10 mg/kg. Of the roughly 50 dose-escalation patients, hepatocellular carcinoma was present in around 20, melanoma in roughly 15, renal cell carcinoma in 9 and head and neck cancer in 9. In the dose-escalation cohort, more than 75% of patients were male, and the mean age was approximately 60 years, with a range of about 20 to 79. Patients were allowed to have had prior anti-PD-1, anti-PD-L1 or anti-CTLA-4 therapy, and roughly two fifths of the dose-escalation patients had been treated with checkpoint inhibitors. Partial responses were achieved by three dose-escalation patients, of whom one had hepatocellular carcinoma and two had cutaneous melanoma. Peripheral TCRbeta sequencing aimed to test whether ivuxolimab altered TCR sequence diversity and caused clonal T-cell expansion. The monotherapy dose-escalation portion (N ≈ 50 patients) of the phase I ivuxolimab trial is reported in the paper. Study-wide conclusions, independent of this receptor: Which antigens the clonally expanded peripheral T cells were specific for was not determined. After ivuxolimab, expanded clones were on average more numerous among CD8+ T cells than among CD4+ T cells. At doses from 0.1 to 3.0 mg/kg, clonal expansion was seen in both CD4+ and CD8+ blood T cells between baseline and week 6. In partial responders in the 0.1-3.0 mg/kg groups, normalized peripheral clonal expansion was found to be among the lowest, especially among CD8+ T cells. Low levels of normalized T-cell clonal expansion were also seen in some patients who did not respond.

To sequence the TCRbeta CDR3 region, genomic DNA was isolated from the sorted cells. The immunoSEQ Assay was used to sequence the TCRbeta CDR3 regions. TCRdb limited this immuneACCESS table to in-frame rearrangements with V and J called. A share of clones is missing; checked studies link under half to unresolved V genes, and the rest is unexplained. For this sample the table gives approximately 15,000 clones, of which roughly 80% were detected only once. Around 45% of the sample comes from the top ten. Concerning this clone: The antigen it recognizes is unknown. No base qualities exist here, and no much larger clone lies one base off it.

A distance of 15 bases separates the germline ends of V and J, which lose 7 bases and 0 bases respectively. CDR1 SGHVS and CDR2 FNYEAQ were looked up in the germline V gene. CDR3 length: 15 amino acids, cysteine to phenylalanine. Only the CDR3 portion is preserved as DNA: 45 bases, with reading frame beginning at the first base. Patients with a history of autoimmune disease or receiving systemic immunosuppression were excluded from the trial. Peripheral blood for TCR sequencing was collected from all dose cohorts at baseline, on cycle 4 day 1, and on cycle 7 day 1. Samples were obtained from an open-label, multicenter, first-in-human phase I dose-escalation trial of ivuxolimab. Adults with locally advanced or metastatic melanoma, renal cell carcinoma, hepatocellular carcinoma or head and neck squamous cell carcinoma were enrolled in the trial. CD4+ and CD8+ T cells were sorted separately from peripheral blood before TCR sequencing.

Sequenced material: CD4+ or CD8+ T cells sorted from blood, taken in a trial of the OX40 agonist ivuxolimab. The clonotype comes from an adult with an advanced solid tumor such as melanoma, head and neck, liver or kidney cancer. The rearrangement joined TRBV7-6 to TRBJ1-1, with no confidently assigned D gene. The CDR3 region: CASTPLADMNTEAFF. In nucleotide form, the sequence is TGTGCCAGCACCCCCCTGGCAGATATGAACACTGAAGCTTTCTTT.